This T cell receptor (beta chain) was sequenced for a study of blood T cell repertoires in COVID-19. Produced via immunoSEQ multiplex PCR; TCRdb's table is partial and in-frame only. The data show approximately 240,000 clones, about 80% seen once. The CDR3 extends over 11 amino acids. Trimming left V 3 bases short and J 3 bases short, with 3 bases between. Germline CDR1 is MNHNS and CDR2 is SASEGT. The material sequenced was peripheral blood. The source is an older woman with acute or convalescent COVID-19. V and J are TRBV6-1 and TRBJ2-7, with unresolved D. Written as DNA, the CDR3 is TGTGCCAGCAGTGATAGCTACGAGCAGTACTTC. This translates into CASSDSYEQYF.